The source of this TCR beta chain is a study of vaccination effects on CD4 cells after COVID-19 (dated by TCRdb to between 2021 and 2023). Regarding the research as a whole: Two doses of either the BNT162b2 or the mRNA-1273 mRNA SARS-CoV-2 vaccine were administered to participants. In both COVID-19 convalescent patients and infection-naive vaccine recipients, the study compared SARS-CoV-2 spike-specific CD4+ TCR repertoires from before mRNA vaccination with those from after it. The full study included some 10 COVID-19 convalescent patients and several SARS-CoV-2-naive healthy vaccine recipients. The Oncomine TCR Beta short-read assay on an Illumina iSeq 100 was used to sequence cultures from other donors in the study. On the study overall, not on this receptor specifically: Marked clonal contraction was observed in both infection-induced and vaccine-induced clones at late post-vaccination timepoints, consistent with waning T cell responses. Among healthy vaccine recipients, nearly all vaccine-induced clones were SARS-CoV-2 mono-reactive, and only 1 of 255 was cross-reactive with common cold coronaviruses. The study was limited by a small number of convalescent patients and lacked early post-infection timepoints.

The method behind the library was the immunoSEQ multiplex PCR assay. DNA from the cultured and isolated CD4+ T cells underwent TCR beta CDR3 sequencing. For the original study's pipeline: Non-productive TCR sequences were removed and reads were trimmed to the CDR3 region, keeping CDR3s of at least 7 amino acids. The MANAFEST web app was used to identify antigen-specific clonotypes by comparing expansion in peptide wells with expansion in reference cultures. To be called positive, a clone needed expansion at FDR<0.05 compared with the reference and with all other wells, an odds ratio greater than 5, and a frequency greater than 0.1% in two replicate wells. A clonotype was called cross-reactive if it was significantly expanded both in SARS-CoV-2 spike wells and in at least one common cold coronavirus spike condition. CDR3 similarity was assessed by Levenshtein distance with the stringdist R package, and unrooted trees were built with ape in R 3.6.1. TCRdb's version of the immuneACCESS table is confined to in-frame rearrangements and falls short of the full clone set. An unresolved V gene accounts for under half of the shortfall where checked; the remainder is of unknown origin. D and trimming come from the DNA, and the V and J calls and clone size come from that table. Recorded for this sample are roughly 75,000 clones; roughly 70% of them occurred a single time. Together, the top ten hold approximately 3.8% of the sample.

CDR1 and CDR2, looked up from the germline V gene, are SGHRS and YFSETQ. V and J are truncated by 1 base and 2 bases respectively, leaving an intervening sequence of 9 bases. Counted from cysteine to phenylalanine, this CDR3 has 14 amino acids. Only CDR3 DNA remains: 42 bases, in frame from the first base. The ViraFEST assay stimulated PBMC with viral peptide pools and then used TCR sequencing to identify antigen-specific CD4+ T cell clonotypes by expansion. After 10 to 11 days of culture, CD4+ T cells were isolated with the EasySep CD4+ T cell isolation kit. Negative nucleocapsid antibody results before and after vaccination confirmed that the healthy vaccine recipients had no prior SARS-CoV-2 infection. Around 2 million PBMC per well were cultured in IMDM with roughly 5% human AB serum, about 9.4 IU/ml IL-2 and gentamicin, plus 10 ug/ml peptides. On days 3 and 7, half of the culture medium was replaced with fresh IL-2-containing medium. Unless noted otherwise, every peptide stimulation condition was cultured in triplicate wells. Using Ficoll-Paque Plus gradient centrifugation, PBMC were separated from whole blood and then either used fresh or cryopreserved at -140C. The overlapping peptide pools covered the spike proteins of SARS-CoV-2 and of the common cold coronaviruses HCoV-NL63, HCoV-OC43 and HCoV-229E. The QIAamp micro DNA kit was used to extract genomic DNA from the cultured CD4+ T cells.

Points on this clone: The specificity of this receptor is unknown. It has no much larger one-base neighbor in the sample; base qualities were not kept.

The chain is made from TRBV5-1 and TRBJ2-5, with a weak D call of TRBD2 (5 bases match). The clonotype comes from a human donor who received a COVID-19 vaccine. The sample here was CD4+ T cells from PBMCs cultured with HCoV-OC43 spike peptides, taken before COVID-19 vaccination. The meaning of the sample's cell subset or site label: HCoV-OC43 spike overlapping peptide pool stimulation. The nucleotides are TGCGCCAGCAGCTTGTTGAGGGAGCAAGAGACCCAGTACTTC. Translated, it gives CASSLLREQETQYF.